Shown below are 18 T cell receptor beta chains from a single sample sequenced in a study of early T cells in non-severe SARS-CoV-2 infection. Each CDR3 protein gets one entry after TCRdb re-called the 5' RACE reads with MiXCR. In the table there are under 40,000 distinct CDR3 sequences, approximately 5.8% of which are singletons. Sequences were obtained from whole blood. All receptors derive from an adult who was a healthcare worker with PCR-confirmed SARS-CoV-2 infection or an uninfected control (not recorded which).

This clonotype has a count of ten or more. The V and J genes are TRBV2 and TRBJ1-2, with D unresolved. Germline V gene sequence: CDR1 SNHLY, CDR2 FYNNEI. The ends were cut back, 1 base at V and 5 bases at J, with 5 bases in the middle. There are 12 residues in the CDR3. The chain's CDR3 is CASSEEGYGYTF. CDR3 bases: TGTGCCAGCAGTGAAGAAGGATATGGCTACACCTTC.

Many counts were recorded for this clonotype. This chain connects TRBV6-1 to TRBJ2-6; 7 nucleotides agree with TRBD1. Losses at the gene ends were 5 bases for V and 0 bases for J; bases not matched to a gene: 7. The germline V gene has CDR1 MNHNS and CDR2 SASEGT. The CDR3 contains 17 residues. This CDR3 is CASSRDSGNSGANVLTF. In DNA, the CDR3 is TGTGCCAGCAGTCGGGACAGTGGCAACTCTGGGGCCAACGTCCTGACTTTC.

This clonotype was seen ten or more times. V is TRBV29-1 and J is TRBJ2-1, with D possibly being TRBD1 (6 bases). The CDR3 is 11 residues long. CDR1 and CDR2 (germline): SQVTM, ANQGSEA. The V end was cut by 7 bases, the J end by 7 bases, with 11 bases between. The chain's CDR3 is CSASQGNEQFF. Written as DNA, the CDR3 is TGCAGCGCTTCTCAGGGGAATGAGCAGTTCTTC.

This clonotype has a count of ten or more. V and J are TRBV19 and TRBJ2-1, with 13 bases that match TRBD2. V trimming: 7 bases; J trimming: 2 bases; junction bases outside the gene matches: 5. Germline-derived CDR1 and CDR2 are LNHDA and SQIVND (reference sequence). This CDR3 has 16 residues. The CDR3 sequence: CASTRTSGSTYNEQFF. In nucleotides, the CDR3 is TGTGCCAGTACCAGGACTAGCGGGAGTACCTACAATGAGCAGTTCTTC.

In its sample, this clonotype was seen a few times. This rearrangement joins TRBV7-8 to TRBJ2-7; perhaps TRBD2 as D (6 bases). V was cut by 5 bases and J by 7 bases, with 15 bases left in between. Per germline, CDR1 SGHVS and CDR2 FQNEAQ. This CDR3 is 13 amino acids long. CDR3 amino acids: CASSPGLAGEQYF. CDR3 DNA sequence: TGTGCCAGCAGCCCGGGCCTGGCGGGGGAGCAGTACTTC. Filled out from reference TRBV7-8 and TRBJ2-7, the complete variable domain reads GAGVSQSPRYKVAKRGQDVALRCDPISGHVSLFWYQQALGQGPEFLTYFQNEAQLDKSGLPSDRFFAERPEGSVSTLKIQRTQQEDSAVYLCASSPGLAGEQYFGPGTRLTVT.

This clonotype was recorded a few times. The chain employs TRBV20-1 and TRBJ2-1; possibly TRBD2 for D (5 bases). The V gene lost 5 bases and the J gene lost 10 bases, with 12 bases spanning the gap. The CDR3 is made up of 11 amino acids. Germline loops: CDR1 DFQATT, CDR2 SNEGSKA (reference sequence). CDR3 nucleotide sequence: TGCAGTGCTGTGCCCGGCGGGGAGCAGTTCTTC. Protein: CSAVPGGEQFF.

This clonotype was seen at least ten times. DNA of the CDR3: TGCAGTGCTAGGTTTCGAGACTCCATCTCCTACGAGCAGTACTTC. It is translated as CSARFRDSISYEQYF. The V and J genes are TRBV20-1 and TRBJ2-7; D gene ambiguous. Germline loops: CDR1 DFQATT, CDR2 SNEGSKA (reference sequence). The ends were cut back, 3 bases at V and 0 bases at J, with 15 bases in the middle. CDR3 size: 15 residues.

The rearrangement joins TRBV5-8 to TRBJ2-3, with a tentative D call TRBD1 (6 bases). Trimming took 2 bases from V and 6 from J, leaving 16 bases between them. The CDR3 is 15 residues long. The germline V gene has CDR1 SGHTS and CDR2 YDEGEE. CDR3 bases: TGTGCCAGCAGCTTTTTACAGGGACCCACGGATACGCAGTATTTT. It is translated as CASSFLQGPTDTQYF.

This clonotype has at least ten counts. This chain's CDR3 is CASSFSQGALEQYF. As DNA, the CDR3 is TGTGCCAGCAGTTTCAGCCAGGGGGCTCTGGAGCAGTACTTC. The chain employs TRBV12-3 or TRBV12-4 and TRBJ2-7; 8 bases line up with TRBD1. Losses at the gene ends were 3 bases for V and 7 bases for J; bases not matched to a gene: 8. The CDR3 covers 14 residues.

This clonotype was counted many times. The rearrangement links TRBV27 to TRBJ1-5; tentative D call: TRBD1 (5 bases). This CDR3 has 12 residues. Trimming cost V 4 bases and J 11 bases, with 12 bases left between them. Germline V gene data show CDR1 as MNHEY and CDR2 as SMNVEV (reference sequence). CDR3 DNA sequence: TGTGCCAGCAGTTCGCAGGGAAGGACCCAGCATTTT. Residues: CASSSQGRTQHF.

This clonotype was picked up many times. The chain employs TRBV9 and TRBJ2-7; TRBD1 agrees at 7 bases. Germline CDR1 and CDR2: SGDLS and YYNGEE. The V gene end was trimmed by 0 bases and the J gene end by 2 bases; junction bases not matched to a gene: 11. This CDR3 is built from 17 residues. In nucleotides, the CDR3 is TGTGCCAGCAGCGTAGGACCCCTTAACAGGGGTACCTACGAGCAGTACTTC. Its translation: CASSVGPLNRGTYEQYF.

This clonotype was seen ten or more times. This chain uses TRBV6-6 with TRBJ2-7; 12 positions match TRBD2. In germline, CDR1 is MNHNY, CDR2 SVGAGI (reference sequence). V shed 6 bases, J shed 7 bases, and the junction held 10 bases outside the gene matches. The CDR3 is 15 residues long. The CDR3 DNA is TGTGCCAGCAGGCACCCTAGCGGGAGGGCCGGGGAGCAGTACTTC. It codes for CASRHPSGRAGEQYF.

This clonotype has only a few counts. The rearrangement uses TRBV27 and TRBJ2-7; D possibly corresponds to TRBD1 (6 bases). This CDR3 has 15 amino acids. CDR1 is MNHEY, CDR2 SMNVEV, per germline (reference sequence). Trimming pared 4 bases from V and 2 bases from J, leaving 15 bases between. The CDR3 nucleotides are TGTGCCAGCAGTTCGCACAGGGTGGAGGCCTACGAGCAGTACTTC. Translated, it gives CASSSHRVEAYEQYF.

This clonotype is categorized as medium-sized. The V and J genes are TRBV24-1 and TRBJ2-7; TRBD2 is a possible D gene (5 bases). Trimming removed 7 bases from V and 1 base from J, with 10 bases in between. Germline V gene sequence: CDR1 KGHDR, CDR2 SFDVKD. This CDR3 is built from 13 residues. The CDR3 nucleotides are TGTGCCACCAGACGGGGATCTTCCTACGAGCAGTACTTC. Translated: CATRRGSSYEQYF.

Ten or more counts support this clonotype. This rearrangement joins TRBV12-3 or TRBV12-4 to TRBJ1-3; D gene ambiguous. This CDR3 is built from 16 residues. Trimming took off 2 bases at V and 3 bases at J, with 14 bases between the two ends. CDR3 in amino acids: CASSLLRARSGNTIYF. DNA for the CDR3: TGTGCCAGCAGTTTATTAAGGGCAAGAAGTGGAAACACCATATATTTT.

This clonotype was seen repeatedly, ten times or more. This chain connects TRBV12-3 or TRBV12-4 to TRBJ1-1; D possibly corresponds to TRBD1 (6 bases). This CDR3 contains 18 residues. The V and J ends lost 3 bases and 1 base respectively, with 21 bases between them. This CDR3 reads CASSFLPKRTAGNTEAFF. The DNA of the CDR3 is TGTGCCAGCAGTTTCCTACCGAAGAGGACAGCAGGGAACACTGAAGCTTTCTTT.

This clonotype was seen many times. This sequence joins TRBV5-1 and TRBJ2-5; no clear D. This CDR3 is built from 12 residues. Trimming shortened V by 2 bases and J by 1 base, and 3 bases separated the two germline ends. Germline values: CDR1 SGHRS, CDR2 YFSETQ. The CDR3 bases are TGCGCCAGCAGCTTTCCCCAAGAGACCCAGTACTTC. The encoded protein is CASSFPQETQYF.

This clonotype appeared many times. This chain joins TRBV20-1 and TRBJ2-3, with 9 bases matching TRBD2. CDR3 length: 12 amino acids. The germline CDR1 and CDR2 sequences are DFQATT and SNEGSKA (reference sequence). The CDR3: CSAGGAGDTQYF. In DNA, the CDR3 is TGCAGCGCGGGGGGGGCAGGAGATACGCAGTATTTT.